This T cell receptor (beta chain) was documented in a study of technical replicates of blood from a few donors. Generated by immunoSEQ multiplex PCR, the TCRdb table keeps only in-frame clones and is missing some. This table holds roughly 80,000 clones, 90% to 95% found once. Germline V lookup: CDR1 SEHNR, CDR2 FQNEAQ (reference sequence). Trimming removed 5 bases from V and 2 bases from J, with 15 bases in between. This CDR3 comprises 15 residues. The source is a human donor in good health. Sequencing input: T cells isolated from PBMCs. J is TRBJ2-5 and V is TRBV7-9; maybe TRBD2 (5 bases). The CDR3, as DNA: TGTGCCAGCAGCCCGAGGCGGGCAGGACAAGAGACCCAGTACTTC. The encoded protein is CASSPRRAGQETQYF. Complete variable domain (other parts from reference TRBV7-9 and TRBJ2-5): DTGVSQNPRHKITKRGQNVTFRCDPISEHNRLYWYRQTLGQGPEFLTYFQNEAQLEKSRLLSDRFSAERPKGSFSTLEIQRTEQGDSAMYLCASSPRRAGQETQYFGPGTRLLVL.